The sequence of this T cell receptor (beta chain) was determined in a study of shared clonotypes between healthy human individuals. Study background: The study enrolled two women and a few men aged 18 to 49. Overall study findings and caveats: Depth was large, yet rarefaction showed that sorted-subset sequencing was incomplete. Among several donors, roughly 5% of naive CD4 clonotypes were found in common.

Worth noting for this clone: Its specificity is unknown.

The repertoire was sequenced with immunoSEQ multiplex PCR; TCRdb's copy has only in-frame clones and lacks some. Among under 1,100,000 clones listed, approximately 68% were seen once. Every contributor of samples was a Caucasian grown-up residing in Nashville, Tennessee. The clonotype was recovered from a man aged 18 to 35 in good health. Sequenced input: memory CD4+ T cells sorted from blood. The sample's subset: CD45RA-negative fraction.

Here the CDR3 reads CASRGIDRVNTEAFF. In DNA, the CDR3 is TGTGCCAGCAGAGGTATCGACAGAGTGAACACTGAAGCTTTCTTT. The chain recombines TRBV7-9 with TRBJ1-1; tentatively, D is TRBD1 (5 bases). The CDR3 is made up of 15 amino acids. V was trimmed by 6 bases and J by 0 bases, leaving 14 bases between them. The germline gives CDR1 SEHNR, CDR2 FQNEAQ (reference sequence).